The sequence of this TCR beta chain was determined in a study of blood T cell repertoires in COVID-19. Study-level information: Samples came from the United States, Italy and Spain, spanning acute and convalescent COVID-19.

CDR1 MGHDK and CDR2 SYGVNS come from the germline V gene. The CDR3 extends over 13 amino acids. Trimming at V came to 3 bases and at J to 9 bases, leaving 7 bases not matched to a gene. Sequenced by immunoSEQ multiplex PCR; TCRdb stores in-frame clones only, minus some. This table has 200,000 to 250,000 clones, 80% appearing once. This chain joins TRBV25-1 and TRBJ2-5; 7 nucleotides agree with TRBD1. The sequence derives from a woman aged 70-85 years with acute or convalescent COVID-19. The specimen was peripheral blood. The CDR3, as DNA: TGTGCCAGCAGTGACTTCACAACAGGGGCCCAGTACTTC. Its protein product is CASSDFTTGAQYF.